This T cell receptor (beta chain) was sequenced during a study of CD8+ T cells in alopecia areata. With regard to this clone: Its antigen is as yet unknown.

The study's findings and limits: An increase in clonality over normal scalp was evident in lesional scalp, especially alopecia totalis/universalis. Compared with mice, patients displayed less clear TCR sharing, possibly for HLA-related reasons.

Sequencing relied on a cDNA template that was reverse transcribed from extracted RNA. Profiling relied on immunoSEQ multiplex PCR, and the TCRdb table lists in-frame clones only, not all of them. The sample shows about 94,000 clones, over 70% of them seen only once. Germline values: CDR1 PRHDT, CDR2 FYEKMQ (reference sequence). This CDR3 contains 14 residues. Treatment of the sample: oral pan-JAK inhibitor, 5-10 mg twice daily. Punch biopsies of lesional scalp, plus peripheral blood, were taken from alopecia areata patients. PBMCs provided sorted CD4+ and CD8+ T cells. The V and J genes are TRBV13 and TRBJ2-5; possibly TRBD2 for D (6 bases). The J call may be faulty, since TRBJ2-7 better matches the DNA end. The sample was CD8+ T cells sorted from blood, taken between weeks 44 and 45, from a patient treated with tofacitinib. This TCR was recovered from a human donor with alopecia areata. The CDR3 DNA follows: TGTGCCAGCAGCTTAGCAGGTAGCGGCTACGAGCAGTACTTC. Translation gives CASSLAGSGYEQYF.